This T cell receptor (beta chain) is from a study of blood T cells in healthy people across ages. The CDR3 has 14 residues. V lost 4 bases to trimming and J lost 1 base, with 13 bases between them. Germline V gene lookup returns CDR1 DFQATT and CDR2 SNEGSKA (reference sequence). A sample-barcoded 5' primer and a J-beta primer mix were used in a second PCR of roughly 6 to 11 cycles. TCRdb called the 5' RACE reads again in MiXCR, with one record for every CDR3 protein. The profile covers approximately 1,100,000 distinct CDR3 sequences, with under 55% appearing a single time and 15% to 20% taken by the ten largest. This clonotype was counted between two and nine times.

The origin of this receptor is a woman aged 55-69 years in good health. The rearrangement joins TRBV20-1 to TRBJ1-1; D is uncertain. The sequencing input was blood. The CDR3 bases are TGCAGTGCTACTTTTTCTAGTCGGAACACTGAAGCTTTCTTT. Its protein product is CSATFSSRNTEAFF.